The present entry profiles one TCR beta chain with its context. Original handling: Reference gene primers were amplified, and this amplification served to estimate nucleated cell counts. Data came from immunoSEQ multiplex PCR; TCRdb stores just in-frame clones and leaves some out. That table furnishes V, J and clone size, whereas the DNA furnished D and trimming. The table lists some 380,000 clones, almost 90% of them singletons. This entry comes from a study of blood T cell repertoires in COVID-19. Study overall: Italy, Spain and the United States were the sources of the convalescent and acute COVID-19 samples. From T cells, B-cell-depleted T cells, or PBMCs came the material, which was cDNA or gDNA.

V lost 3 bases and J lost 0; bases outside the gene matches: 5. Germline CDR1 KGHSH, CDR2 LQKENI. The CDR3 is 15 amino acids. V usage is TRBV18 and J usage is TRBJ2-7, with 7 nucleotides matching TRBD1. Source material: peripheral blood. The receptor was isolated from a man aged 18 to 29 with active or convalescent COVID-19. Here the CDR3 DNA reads TGTGCCAGCTCACCCGCAGGGACAGCCTCCTACGAGCAGTACTTC. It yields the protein CASSPAGTASYEQYF. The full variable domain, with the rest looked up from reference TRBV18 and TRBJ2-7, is NAGVMQNPRHLVRRRGQEARLRCSPMKGHSHVYWYRQLPEEGLKFMVYLQKENIIDESGMPKERFSAEFPKEGPSILRIQQVVRGDSAAYFCASSPAGTASYEQYFGPGTRLTVT.